These 21 T cell receptor beta chains came from one sample sequenced in a study of sequential checkpoint blockade in melanoma. Treatment noted: randomized to nivolumab then ipilimumab (arm A) or the reverse (arm B). Repertoires were generated with immunoSEQ multiplex PCR, while TCRdb's copy carries only in-frame clones and drops some. In the table there are about 12,000 clones, about 25% of which are singletons. The sample in question was tumor tissue (inferred from file names), obtained from a patient given nivolumab and ipilimumab in sequence. Source of these receptors: a human donor with melanoma.

This clone was counted ten times or more. The chain has TRBV6-8 and TRBJ2-3, with 11 nucleotides matching TRBD1. Trimming removed 5 bases from V and 0 bases from J; junction bases left unmatched: 10. The CDR3 totals 18 residues. Germline assignment: CDR1 MNHGY and CDR2 SAAAGT. The CDR3 DNA reads TGTGCCAGCAGTCACCAGCGAGGGACAGGGGGTAGCACAGATACGCAGTATTTT. Its protein product is CASSHQRGTGGSTDTQYF.

The chain is built from TRBV19 and TRBJ1-2; 7 bases align to TRBD1. CDR1 is LNHDA, CDR2 SQIVND, per germline (reference sequence). This CDR3 comprises 13 residues. V was clipped by 7 bases and J by 7 bases; unmatched bases: 9. The CDR3 region has the DNA TGTGCCAGTACCCAGGGGGGTTTTGGTGGCTACACCTTC. The encoded protein is CASTQGGFGGYTF.

The table lists this clone with many counts. The rearrangement joins TRBV11-3 to TRBJ1-5; D not certain. The CDR3 sequence is 14 residues long. With 3 bases removed from V and 4 bases from J, the gap between germline ends came to 10 bases. Germline V gene data show CDR1 as SGHNT and CDR2 as YENEEA. The CDR3 bases are TGTGCCAGCAGCTTGACTCCGTTAAATCAGCCCCAGCATTTT. Amino acids: CASSLTPLNQPQHF.

This clone was seen only a few times. V and J are TRBV6-8 and TRBJ2-1; perhaps TRBD1 as D (6 bases). The CDR3 covers 15 residues. V was shortened by 7 bases and J by 2 bases, with 15 bases between the two germline ends. Germline loops: CDR1 MNHGY, CDR2 SAAAGT. CDR3 amino acids: CASNIGGQTYNEQFF. The CDR3 DNA reads as TGTGCCAGCAACATTGGGGGACAAACCTACAATGAGCAGTTCTTC.

This clone turned up a few times. V is TRBV18 and J is TRBJ2-2, with D tentatively TRBD1 (5 bases). Trimming pared 2 bases from V and 6 bases from J, leaving 10 bases between. Germline V gene data show CDR1 as KGHSH and CDR2 as LQKENI. CDR3 length: 14 residues. In DNA form, the CDR3 reads TGTGCCAGCTCACCAGCAGGGAAGGCCGGGGAGCTGTTTTTT. Translation gives CASSPAGKAGELFF.

This clone appeared a few times. V usage is TRBV28 and J usage is TRBJ2-5; a possible D gene is TRBD2 (6 bases). Trimming removed 5 bases at V and 6 bases at J, with 25 bases between. The CDR3 has 17 amino acids. CDR1 and CDR2 (germline): MDHEN, SYDVKM. CDR3 in DNA: TGTGCCAGCAGTGCCTCTTCCGGGGGACTGCTAAGCCAGACCCAGTACTTC. It yields the protein CASSASSGGLLSQTQYF.

This clone was found many times. Other DNA variants within this sample encode the same CDR3. V and J are TRBV11-3 and TRBJ2-7; D is unresolved. The CDR3 contains 14 residues. CDR1 and CDR2 from the germline V gene are SGHNT and YENEEA. Between the trimmed V and J ends, which lost 1 base and 2 bases, there was a span of 9 bases. Here the CDR3 DNA reads TGTGCCAGCAGCTTAGTCGGGCAGACCTACGAGCAGTACTTC. Protein product: CASSLVGQTYEQYF.

The table lists this clone with many counts. The V and J genes are TRBV11-3 and TRBJ2-1; 10 bases are a match to TRBD2. The CDR3 sequence is 15 residues long. The trim removed 5 bases at V and 8 bases at J, leaving 9 bases unmatched. CDR1 and CDR2 from the germline V gene are SGHNT and YENEEA. The CDR3 DNA reads TGTGCCAGCAGCGCCAGCGGGGGGGTCGCCTATGAGCAGTTCTTC. Translated, it gives CASSASGGVAYEQFF.

The chain combines TRBV5-1 with TRBJ1-1, with TRBD1 identical over 8 bases. CDR1 is SGHRS and CDR2 is YFSETQ in the germline V gene. This CDR3 region has 17 residues. Germline trimming cut 4 bases from V and 3 bases from J; bases unmatched to any gene: 14. The CDR3 loop is CASSPQTGQGGDTEAFF. DNA for the CDR3: TGCGCCAGCAGCCCACAAACAGGACAGGGTGGGGACACTGAAGCTTTCTTT.

The sample holds a few counts of this clone. The chain employs TRBV9 and TRBJ2-1; a possible D gene is TRBD2 (5 bases). The V gene lost 5 bases and the J gene lost 0 bases, with 15 bases spanning the gap. There are 16 residues in the CDR3. CDR1 is SGDLS, CDR2 YYNGEE, per germline. For the CDR3, the DNA is TGTGCCAGCAGAGCGCCACTAGGGTTCTCCTACAATGAGCAGTTCTTC. Amino acids: CASRAPLGFSYNEQFF.

This clone was detected many times. The gene calls are TRBV11-3 and TRBJ1-6, with 8 bases matching TRBD1. Germline lookup yields CDR1 SGHNT and CDR2 YENEEA. V trimming: 5 bases; J trimming: 7 bases; junction bases outside the gene matches: 4. The CDR3 loop spans 14 amino acids. The CDR3 spells CASSPDRDNSPLHF. CDR3 coding DNA: TGTGCCAGCAGCCCGGACAGGGACAATTCACCCCTCCACTTT.

The CDR3 spells CASSAPRGLITTNSNQPQHF. The CDR3 DNA reads TGTGCCAGCAGTGCGCCTCGAGGGTTAATCACCACAAATAGCAATCAGCCCCAGCATTTT. V and J are TRBV9 and TRBJ1-5; D gene uncertain. V dropped 5 bases and J dropped 0 bases, with 27 bases sitting between them. Germline V CDR1 and CDR2: SGDLS, YYNGEE. This CDR3 region has 20 residues.

A few counts support this clone. This chain uses TRBV11-3 with TRBJ2-7, with 9 bases aligning to TRBD2. CDR1 and CDR2 from the germline V gene are SGHNT and YENEEA. CDR3 length: 15 residues. Trimming removed 3 bases from V and 7 bases from J; junction bases left unmatched: 10. The CDR3 loop reads CASSFWASGGPEQYV. The CDR3 bases are TGTGCCAGCAGCTTTTGGGCCAGCGGGGGGCCTGAGCAGTACGTC.

This CDR3 reads CASSEDNEQFF. In DNA form, the CDR3 reads TGTGCCAGCAGTGAGGACAATGAGCAGTTCTTC. V gene TRBV6-7 combines with J gene TRBJ2-1; D ambiguous. TRBV6-7 is recorded as an ORF, its role being uncertain. V lost 5 bases, J lost 5 bases, and 4 bases lay in between. The CDR3 covers 11 residues.

This clone was observed a few times. This chain links TRBV4-1 with TRBJ1-1; 10 bases line up with TRBD1. Germline V lookup: CDR1 MGHRA, CDR2 YSYEKL. V lost 0 bases to trimming and J lost 10 bases; unmatched junction nucleotides: 14. The CDR3 is made up of 17 amino acids. The CDR3 sequence: CASSQDSRLTGGLTAFF. The DNA for the CDR3 is TGCGCCAGCAGCCAAGATTCGCGTTTGACAGGGGGCCTGACAGCTTTCTTT.

J is TRBJ2-7 and V is TRBV10-2; TRBD1 might be the D (5 bases). This CDR3 is 14 amino acids long. CDR1 WSHSY and CDR2 SAAADI come from the germline V gene. V lost 5 bases, J lost 6 bases, and 17 bases lay in between. This CDR3 reads CASSKRGSFTEQYV. The CDR3 DNA reads TGCGCCAGCAGTAAAAGGGGATCTTTCACCGAGCAGTACGTC.

This clone was detected many times. The rearrangement uses TRBV6-8 and TRBJ1-1; a possible D gene is TRBD1 (6 bases). V lost 5 bases to trimming and J lost 1 base, with 20 bases between them. The CDR3 length is 17 residues. Germline V gives CDR1 MNHGY, CDR2 SAAAGT. CDR3 loop: CASSIYRAHFRNTEAFF. DNA for the CDR3: TGTGCCAGCAGTATCTACAGGGCCCACTTTAGGAACACTGAAGCTTTCTTT.

This sequence joins TRBV19 and TRBJ1-5; TRBD1 might be the D (6 bases). The germline V gene encodes CDR1 LNHDA and CDR2 SQIVND (reference sequence). Trimming removed 3 bases at V and 2 bases at J, with 14 bases between. The CDR3 spans 16 residues. The chain's CDR3 is CASSMWGRGGNQPQHF. Here the CDR3 DNA reads TGTGCCAGTAGTATGTGGGGGCGGGGGGGCAATCAGCCCCAGCATTTT.

The gene calls are TRBV5-1 and TRBJ2-6, with D perhaps matching TRBD2 (5 bases). The CDR3 contains 16 residues. V lost 4 bases to trimming and J lost 2 bases, with 13 bases between them. CDR1 and CDR2 from the germline V gene are SGHRS and YFSETQ. CDR3 DNA: TGCGCCAGCAGCCCCTTGCCGAGGGCTGGGGCCAACGTCCTGACTTTC. This codes for CASSPLPRAGANVLTF.

This clone was counted between two and nine times. The chain employs TRBV4-1 and TRBJ2-3, with D perhaps TRBD2 (6 bases). CDR3 length: 13 amino acids. V lost 7 bases and J 0 bases, leaving 8 bases between the germline ends. Germline CDR1 is MGHRA and CDR2 is YSYEKL. The CDR3 reads CASNRGSTDTQYF. CDR3 bases: TGCGCCAGCAACCGGGGGAGCACAGATACGCAGTATTTT.

This clone was observed a handful of times. One junction end disagrees with the germline gene, perhaps due to a read error. The chain recombines TRBV6-8 with TRBJ2-2; D gene uncertain. There are 14 residues in the CDR3. Germline V lookup: CDR1 MNHGY, CDR2 SAAAGT. CDR3 bases: TGTGCCAGCAGTGACTCTTCCAACACCGGGGAGCTGTTTTTT. This encodes CASSDSSNTGELFF.